This TCR beta chain is drawn from a study of cytomegalovirus exposure and HLA in healthy donors. A note on this clone: Antigen specificity is unknown.

The PCR ran on 60 Vbeta and 13 Jbeta primers. Using immunoSEQ multiplex PCR, the repertoire was profiled, and TCRdb retains in-frame clones only, with some absent. There are about 150,000 clones in the sample; roughly 80% occur only once, and about 13% lies in the top ten. The CDR3 is made up of 15 amino acids. J was trimmed by 6 bases and V by 4 bases; bases with no gene match: 5. Germline V CDR1 and CDR2: SGHDN, FVKESK. Study findings and constraints: The study found most TCR sequences rare, yet found some public TCRs in many donors. Among the CMV-associated chains, three were confirmed in vitro as specific for CMV antigens. A cluster of highly shared sequence variants was likely a sequencing artifact.

Sequenced: PBMCs. This TCR was recovered from a man aged 35 to 55 in good health and CMV-seropositive. The chain is built from TRBV14 and TRBJ2-3, with 12 bases lining up with TRBD2. CDR3: CASSLTSGRGDTQYF. CDR3 in DNA: TGTGCCAGCAGCCTGACTAGCGGGAGAGGGGATACGCAGTATTTT.